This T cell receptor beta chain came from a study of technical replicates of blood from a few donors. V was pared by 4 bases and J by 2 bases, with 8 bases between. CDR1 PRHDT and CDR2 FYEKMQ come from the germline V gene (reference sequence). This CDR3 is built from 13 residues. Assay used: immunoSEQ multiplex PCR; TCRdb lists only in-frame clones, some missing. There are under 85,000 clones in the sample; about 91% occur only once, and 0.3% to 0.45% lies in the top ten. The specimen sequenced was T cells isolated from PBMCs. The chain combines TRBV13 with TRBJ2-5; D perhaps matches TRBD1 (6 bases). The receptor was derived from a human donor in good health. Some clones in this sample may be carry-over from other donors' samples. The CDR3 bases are TGTGCCAGCAGCTCCGGACAGCAAGAGACCCAGTACTTC. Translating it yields CASSSGQQETQYF.